What follows are 27 T cell receptor beta chains derived from one specimen sequenced in a study of T cells after yellow fever vaccination. TCRdb re-called the 5' RACE reads with MiXCR, one entry per CDR3 protein. The table has 620,000 or so distinct CDR3 sequences, roughly a sixth seen once. Source: PBMCs, taken less than 6 days after the first yellow fever vaccination. The receptors here all came from a man aged 18-30 years who received the YFV17D yellow fever vaccine.

This clonotype came up a few times. The gene calls are TRBV5-1 and TRBJ2-3; 8 nucleotides agree with TRBD1. This CDR3 has 15 amino acids. Germline CDR1 and CDR2: SGHRS and YFSETQ. Germline trimming cut 4 bases from V and 4 bases from J; bases unmatched to any gene: 8. CDR3 DNA: TGCGCCAGCAGCAGGCAGGGGGCGGGCGCAGATACGCAGTATTTT. Encoded protein: CASSRQGAGADTQYF.

There are many counts of this clonotype. The chain is built from TRBV12-3 or TRBV12-4 and TRBJ2-3; D is uncertain. Trimming removed 3 bases from V and 8 bases from J, with 18 bases in between. This CDR3 has 15 amino acids. The CDR3 sequence is CASSFSAHSSGTQYF. The CDR3 nucleotides read TGTGCCAGCAGTTTCAGTGCCCATAGTAGTGGTACGCAGTATTTT.

About this clonotype: A much bigger clone sits one base away, suggesting this may be a read error. The rearrangement uses TRBV7-9 and TRBJ2-1, with D perhaps TRBD2 (6 bases). This CDR3 is built from 12 residues. Looked up from germline, CDR1 is SEHNR and CDR2 is FQNEAQ (reference sequence). The CDR3 loop reads CVSSDRDLWQFF. The DNA of the CDR3 is TGTGTCAGCAGCGACCGGGACTTGTGGCAGTTCTTC.

The chain recombines TRBV19 with TRBJ2-1; 8 nucleotides align to TRBD1. Unmatched junction bases numbered 5, after V lost 5 bases and J lost 8 bases. The CDR3 totals 13 residues. Germline loops: CDR1 LNHDA, CDR2 SQIVND (reference sequence). CDR3 region: CASSFPRGHEQFF. The CDR3 DNA follows: TGTGCCAGTAGTTTCCCCAGGGGGCATGAGCAGTTCTTC.

The chain couples TRBV24-1 to TRBJ2-3; D unresolved. The CDR3 length is 15 residues. Germline CDR1 and CDR2: KGHDR and SFDVKD. V was trimmed by 4 bases and J by 0 bases, leaving 10 bases between them. The CDR3 DNA follows: TGTGCCACCAGTGACCCCCCGGCGAGCACAGATACGCAGTATTTT. Translation: CATSDPPASTDTQYF.

This clonotype showed up just a few times. The chain couples TRBV3-1 to TRBJ2-4; D is perhaps TRBD1 (6 bases). Germline V gives CDR1 LGHDT, CDR2 YNNKEL (reference sequence). There are 12 residues in the CDR3. Trimming removed 5 bases from V and 7 bases from J, with 9 bases in between. CDR3 coding DNA: TGTGCCAGCAGCACAGGGTCGAACATTCAGTACTTC. Its translation: CASSTGSNIQYF.

As concerns this clonotype: The junction departs from germline at one end; a sequencing error may be responsible. This chain joins TRBV4-3 and TRBJ2-5; D call uncertain. CDR3 size: 13 residues. The germline CDR1 and CDR2 sequences are LGHNA and YSLEER. The CDR3 sequence: CASSQDRRENQYF. CDR3 nucleotide sequence: TGCGCCAGCAGCCAAGATCGCCGAGAGAACCAGTACTTC.

This clonotype was picked up many times. The J gene is TRBJ2-7, the V gene TRBV5-1, with D maybe TRBD1 (5 bases). Germline V lookup: CDR1 SGHRS, CDR2 YFSETQ. The CDR3 consists of 14 residues. Trimming took off 0 bases at V and 5 bases at J, with 12 bases between the two ends. Here the CDR3 DNA reads TGCGCCAGCAGCTTGGGTGCAGGGTTGGACGAGCAGTACTTC. This translates into CASSLGAGLDEQYF.

This clonotype has only a few counts. The V gene is TRBV29-1, the J gene TRBJ2-3; unclear D gene. V was cut by 3 bases and J by 0 bases, with 7 bases left in between. Germline V lookup: CDR1 SQVTM, CDR2 ANQGSEA. The CDR3 is 13 amino acids. The CDR3 bases are TGCAGCGTTGAGCCTTCTAGCACAGATACGCAGTATTTT. This sequence encodes CSVEPSSTDTQYF.

The chain couples TRBV12-3 or TRBV12-4 to TRBJ1-5; D ambiguous. V was trimmed by 3 bases and J by 1 base, leaving 7 bases between them. The CDR3 runs 14 residues. The CDR3 sequence is CASSLRRSNQPQHF. CDR3 DNA: TGTGCCAGCAGTTTGCGCAGAAGCAATCAGCCCCAGCATTTT.

This clonotype was picked up a small number of times. One junction end does not reproduce the germline sequence, and a read error may be involved. J is TRBJ1-1 and V is TRBV28; TRBD1 might be the D (5 bases). This CDR3 contains 16 residues. CDR1 and CDR2 (germline): MDHEN, SYDVKM. The CDR3 nucleotides are TGTGCCAGCACTTTATTCCCACGTCAGGGCAAGACCGAAGCTTTCTTT. Encoded protein: CASTLFPRQGKTEAFF.

The rearrangement uses TRBV7-3 and TRBJ2-3; 15 bases match TRBD2. Germline loops: CDR1 SGHTA, CDR2 FQGTGA. CDR3 length equals 16 residues. V dropped 3 bases and J dropped 7; count of bases not matched to a gene: 5. The CDR3 spells CASSFGLAGGPNTQYF. In DNA, the CDR3 is TGTGCCAGCAGCTTCGGACTAGCGGGGGGGCCTAATACGCAGTATTTT.

This clonotype has ten or more counts. The CDR3 is CASSLLGGGVGRETQYF. The CDR3 nucleotides read TGCGCCAGCAGCCTTCTGGGCGGGGGGGTCGGAAGAGAGACCCAGTACTTC. This sequence joins TRBV5-1 and TRBJ2-5; TRBD2 aligns across 9 bases. Per germline, CDR1 SGHRS and CDR2 YFSETQ. J lost 4 bases, V lost 4 bases, and 14 bases had no gene match. The CDR3 has 17 residues.

The sample holds a few counts of this clonotype. The rearrangement joins TRBV12-3 or TRBV12-4 to TRBJ1-5; D gene unclear. The CDR3 has 13 residues. The V gene lost 6 bases and the J gene lost 7 bases, with 13 bases spanning the gap. The CDR3 protein is CASRLTDLQPQHF. The CDR3 region has the DNA TGTGCCAGCAGACTTACGGATTTGCAGCCCCAGCATTTT.

The chain has TRBV10-2 and TRBJ2-3, with D uncertain. CDR1 WSHSY and CDR2 SAAADI come from the germline V gene. The CDR3 has 14 amino acids. V shed 0 bases and J shed 7 bases, with 11 bases lying between them. The CDR3 is CASSESGVMNTQYF. CDR3 DNA sequence: TGCGCCAGCAGTGAGTCTGGGGTTATGAATACGCAGTATTTT.

The chain combines TRBV5-6 with TRBJ1-4, with 7 bases fitting TRBD1. CDR3 length: 15 residues. The germline CDR1 and CDR2 sequences are SGHDT and YYEEEE. The trim removed 4 bases at V and 5 bases at J, leaving 8 bases unmatched. In nucleotides, the CDR3 is TGTGCCAGCAGCCCCAACAGACAGGGAAATGAAAAACTGTTTTTT. It translates to CASSPNRQGNEKLFF. Complete variable domain (other parts from reference TRBV5-6 and TRBJ1-4): DAGVTQSPTHLIKTRGQQVTLRCSPKSGHDTVSWYQQALGQGPQFIFQYYEEEERQRGNFPDRFSGHQFPNYSSELNVNALLLGDSALYLCASSPNRQGNEKLFFGSGTQLSVL.

This clonotype was seen more than once but under ten times. The chain links TRBV20-1 to TRBJ1-3; D possibly corresponds to TRBD1 (6 bases). V lost 1 base to trimming and J lost 3 bases, with 10 bases between them. Germline assignment: CDR1 DFQATT and CDR2 SNEGSKA (reference sequence). The CDR3 covers 14 residues. CDR3 amino acids: CSARVGGHGNTIYF. The CDR3 DNA sequence: TGCAGTGCTAGAGTTGGGGGACATGGAAACACCATATATTTT.

The genes are TRBV7-6 and TRBJ2-3; 10 bases are shared with TRBD1. The CDR3 spans 17 residues. Germline V lookup: CDR1 SGHVS, CDR2 FNYEAQ. Trimming cost V 6 bases and J 3 bases; bases outside gene matches: 12. CDR3 nucleotide sequence: TGTGCCAGCAGATATCCGATCGGGACAGGGGAAACAGATACGCAGTATTTT. The encoded protein is CASRYPIGTGETDTQYF.

This chain joins TRBV2 and TRBJ2-3; D is undetermined. Deletions cut 7 bases from V and 0 bases from J, with 17 bases between. This CDR3 has 16 residues. CDR1 SNHLY and CDR2 FYNNEI come from the germline V gene. The CDR3 loop reads CASTLEQLASTDTQYF. The CDR3 nucleotides read TGTGCCAGCACACTGGAACAGCTCGCTAGCACAGATACGCAGTATTTT.

This clonotype occurred a few times. The chain uses TRBV7-2 and TRBJ2-3; 9 bases agree with TRBD2. Germline V gene data show CDR1 as SGHTA and CDR2 as FQGNSA. The ends lost 4 bases at V and 3 bases at J; junction bases unmatched: 5. This CDR3 spans 15 amino acids. Here the CDR3 DNA reads TGTGCCAGCAGCTCCGGGACTAGCAGGACAGATACGCAGTATTTT. Translation gives CASSSGTSRTDTQYF.

This clonotype has ten or more counts. V gene TRBV5-1 combines with J gene TRBJ2-1; D is uncertain. The CDR3 covers 14 residues. In germline, CDR1 is SGHRS, CDR2 YFSETQ. V gave up 0 bases and J gave up 6 bases, with 10 bases separating them. The CDR3 is CASSLVKVPNEQFF. The CDR3 DNA is TGCGCCAGCAGCTTGGTCAAAGTTCCCAATGAGCAGTTCTTC.

This clonotype was observed a few times. V and J are TRBV5-1 and TRBJ1-1; D is ambiguous. The germline V gene encodes CDR1 SGHRS and CDR2 YFSETQ. Trimming took off 0 bases at V and 4 bases at J, with 10 bases between the two ends. The CDR3 loop spans 14 amino acids. DNA for the CDR3: TGCGCCAGCAGCTTGGCCGCTAGGAGCACTGAAGCTTTCTTT. It specifies CASSLAARSTEAFF.

The rearrangement links TRBV4-1 to TRBJ1-4; TRBD1 agrees at 8 bases. The germline gives CDR1 MGHRA, CDR2 YSYEKL. The CDR3 contains 15 residues. V shed 2 bases, J shed 11 bases, and the junction held 10 bases outside the gene matches. The CDR3 is CASSQLWTGLQKLFF. Written as DNA, the CDR3 is TGCGCCAGCAGCCAACTCTGGACAGGGCTCCAGAAACTGTTTTTT.

CDR3 in DNA: TGTGCCAGCAGCCCCGGGACTAGCCCCTCTCTGGATACGCAGTATTTT. This sequence encodes CASSPGTSPSLDTQYF. The chain employs TRBV7-3 and TRBJ2-3; 9 bases are a match to TRBD2. The V gene's germline CDR1 is SGHTA and CDR2 FQGTGA. With 5 bases clipped from V and 6 bases from J, the junction kept 12 bases outside the gene matches. The CDR3 is 16 residues long.

This chain uses TRBV6-5 with TRBJ2-5; D call uncertain. From germline, CDR1 is MNHEY and CDR2 SVGAGI. Trimming shortened V by 0 bases and J by 0 bases, and 2 bases separated the two germline ends. This CDR3 region has 13 residues. The CDR3 here is CASSYSHQETQYF. The CDR3, as DNA: TGTGCCAGCAGTTACTCCCACCAAGAGACCCAGTACTTC.

The chain uses TRBV20-1 and TRBJ1-2, with 8 nucleotides matching TRBD1. This CDR3 is 15 amino acids long. The ends lost 0 bases at V and 8 bases at J; junction bases unmatched: 11. CDR1 and CDR2 (germline): DFQATT, SNEGSKA (reference sequence). This chain's CDR3 is CSARDSGTGNLGYTF. CDR3 DNA sequence: TGCAGTGCTAGAGACTCCGGGACAGGCAATCTGGGCTACACCTTC.

This clonotype was seen a handful of times. J is TRBJ1-2 and V is TRBV4-1; a possible D gene is TRBD1 (6 bases). Trimming removed 2 bases at V and 2 bases at J, with 12 bases between. Germline-derived CDR1 and CDR2 are MGHRA and YSYEKL. The CDR3 has 15 residues. The CDR3 DNA follows: TGCGCCAGCAGCCAAATGGTCAGGGGCAACTATGGCTACACCTTC. This gives the protein CASSQMVRGNYGYTF.